This entry features one T cell receptor (beta chain) sequence. The source of the sample is a study of cytomegalovirus exposure and HLA in healthy donors. The V gene's germline CDR1 is SGHAT and CDR2 FQNNGV. The CDR3 sequence is 12 residues long. V lost 2 bases to trimming and J lost 6 bases, with 7 bases between them. Vbeta (60) and Jbeta (13) primers were used in the PCR. Data came from immunoSEQ multiplex PCR; TCRdb stores just in-frame clones and leaves some out. The table lists roughly 98,000 clones, roughly three quarters of them singletons, with approximately 8% in the top ten. This receptor was identified in a female donor in good health and CMV-seronegative. The sequenced sample was PBMCs. The chain links TRBV11-2 to TRBJ1-1; D not resolved. CDR3 nucleotide sequence: TGTGCCAGCAGCTTAAGTCGCGCTGAAGCTTTCTTT. It is translated as CASSLSRAEAFF.